The 20 T cell receptor beta chains reported below all come from one sample, sequenced in a study of regulatory T cells in long-lasting Graves disease. The TCR beta library used iRepertoire HTBI primers with Arm-PCR amplification of CDR3. TCRdb itself ran the multiplex PCR reads through MiXCR, one entry per CDR3 protein. In the table there are around 400,000 distinct CDR3 sequences, approximately 12% of which are singletons. The time point was: newly diagnosed GD, antithyroid drugs for less than 3 months. The TCR library was prepared using RNA isolated from PBMCs. This sample was shared with a second study, whose subject was T cells in Graves' hyperthyroidism and ophthalmopathy.

The source material was peripheral blood mononuclear cells (PBMCs), sampled at new diagnosis, from a patient treated with antithyroid drugs. The source is a woman aged 18-30 years with Graves disease.

This chain uses TRBV7-3 with TRBJ1-5; the D is unclear. The CDR3 has 13 amino acids. Germline V gene data show CDR1 as SGHTA and CDR2 as FQGTGA. The V gene lost 1 base and the J gene lost 6 bases, with 7 bases spanning the gap. CDR3 region: CASSLSRGQPQHF. For the CDR3, the DNA is TGTGCCAGCAGCTTAAGTCGGGGTCAGCCCCAGCATTTT.

This clonotype came up many times. This chain joins TRBV4-2 and TRBJ2-1, with TRBD2 as a possible D gene (5 bases). The ends were cut back, 0 bases at V and 9 bases at J, with 12 bases in the middle. The length of the CDR3 is 14 residues. Germline loops: CDR1 LGHNA, CDR2 YNFKEQ. The CDR3 here is CASSQDGVKVEQFF. In nucleotides, the CDR3 is TGTGCCAGCAGCCAAGACGGGGTAAAGGTTGAGCAGTTCTTC.

The chain employs TRBV7-2 and TRBJ2-7; 9 bases align to TRBD1. From germline, CDR1 is SGHTA and CDR2 FQGNSA. This CDR3 comprises 18 residues. With 5 bases clipped from V and 0 bases from J, the junction kept 14 bases outside the gene matches. As DNA, the CDR3 is TGTGCCAGCAGCCCAGGTGGGACAGGGCGTTGGAGCTCCTACGAGCAGTACTTC. Its translation: CASSPGGTGRWSSYEQYF.

This clonotype has just a few counts. The chain joins TRBV5-4 to TRBJ2-3; possibly TRBD1 for D (5 bases). Trimming took 4 bases from V and 0 from J, leaving 12 bases between them. The CDR3 length is 15 residues. Per the germline V gene, CDR1 is SGHNT and CDR2 is YYREEE (reference sequence). The CDR3 DNA reads as TGTGCCAGCAGCCAGACAGAGGAGAGCACAGATACGCAGTATTTT. Its translation is CASSQTEESTDTQYF.

In its sample, this clonotype was seen many times. This rearrangement joins TRBV29-1 to TRBJ2-3; TRBD1 might be the D (6 bases). The germline gives CDR1 SQVTM, CDR2 ANQGSEA. V shed 4 bases and J shed 2 bases, with 19 bases lying between them. This CDR3 comprises 16 residues. The CDR3 is CSVVPLLGTNTDTQYF. CDR3 bases: TGCAGCGTTGTCCCCCTCCTGGGGACAAACACAGATACGCAGTATTTT.

This clonotype was found a few times. This chain connects TRBV7-6 to TRBJ1-6, with no clear D. Deletions cut 2 bases from V and 8 bases from J, with 13 bases between. Germline CDR1 reads SGHVS; CDR2 reads FNYEAQ. CDR3 size: 15 residues. The CDR3 is CASSLSNPSDSPLHF. The CDR3 nucleotides are TGTGCCAGCAGCTTAAGTAATCCTTCTGATTCACCCCTCCACTTT.

The J gene is TRBJ2-7, the V gene TRBV20-1, with TRBD2 identical over 13 bases. The germline CDR1 and CDR2 sequences are DFQATT and SNEGSKA (reference sequence). This CDR3 spans 14 amino acids. V was pared by 5 bases and J by 4 bases, with 5 bases of the junction left unmatched. This CDR3 is CSAHRTSGRYEQYF. CDR3 in DNA: TGCAGTGCTCACCGGACTAGCGGGAGATACGAGCAGTACTTC.

The chain has TRBV6-2 or TRBV6-3 and TRBJ2-2; no clear D. The V end lost 7 bases, the J end lost 8 bases, and 11 bases lay between the germline ends. CDR3 size: 12 residues. From germline, CDR1 is MNHEY and CDR2 SVGEGT. The DNA for the CDR3 is TGTGCCAGCATTGAAAGGCAGGGGGAGCTGTTTTTT. Translating gives CASIERQGELFF.

This clonotype turned up a few times. V usage is TRBV6-1 and J usage is TRBJ2-3, with D possibly matching TRBD2 (5 bases). Germline V lookup: CDR1 MNHNS, CDR2 SASEGT. This CDR3 has 15 residues. The V end lost 8 bases, the J end lost 4 bases, and 19 bases lay between the germline ends. The CDR3, as DNA: TGTGCCAGCTGGCTGAGGAGCGGAGCACCAGATACGCAGTATTTT. Protein product: CASWLRSGAPDTQYF.

This clonotype was picked up many times. The chain employs TRBV25-1 and TRBJ1-4; D not resolved. The CDR3 sequence is 15 residues long. CDR1 and CDR2 (germline): MGHDK, SYGVNS. Trimming pared 4 bases from V and 0 bases from J, leaving 9 bases between. CDR3 coding DNA: TGTGCCAGCAGTGCCCCCATAGCAACTAATGAAAAACTGTTTTTT. This sequence encodes CASSAPIATNEKLFF.

As to this clonotype: This could be a read error, since a much larger clone is one nucleotide away. This sequence joins TRBV18 and TRBJ2-1, with 14 bases lining up with TRBD2. CDR3 length: 17 residues. Germline V gene sequence: CDR1 KGHSH, CDR2 LQKENI. J was trimmed by 10 bases and V by 1 base; bases with no gene match: 9. This CDR3 is CASSPRLAGGTSYEQFF. Written as DNA, the CDR3 is TGTGCCAGCTCACCACGACTAGCGGGAGGGACCTCCTACGAGCAGTTCTTC. Together with reference TRBV18 and TRBJ2-1, the CDR3 gives the full variable domain: NAGVMQNPRHLVRRRGQEARLRCSPMKGHSHVYWYRQLPEEGLKFMVYLQKENIIDESGMPKERFSAEFPKEGPSILRIQQVVRGDSAAYFCASSPRLAGGTSYEQFFGPGTRLTVL.

This clonotype was seen ten or more times. J is TRBJ1-3 and V is TRBV12-3 or TRBV12-4; the D is unclear. V was shortened by 10 bases and J by 0 bases, with 13 bases between the two germline ends. This CDR3 is built from 14 residues. The CDR3 loop reads CATKGLISGNTIYF. CDR3 nucleotide sequence: TGTGCCACAAAGGGCCTCATCTCTGGAAACACCATATATTTT.

This clonotype was counted only a few times. This chain links TRBV6-5 with TRBJ2-3; the D is unclear. V lost 0 bases to trimming and J lost 2 bases, with 9 bases between them. The CDR3 is made up of 15 amino acids. Germline CDR1 MNHEY, CDR2 SVGAGI. The CDR3 region is CASSYSSPTTDTQYF. As DNA, the CDR3 is TGTGCCAGCAGTTACTCATCTCCGACCACAGATACGCAGTATTTT.

This clonotype was picked up a small number of times. The genes are TRBV20-1 and TRBJ1-1; TRBD1 aligns across 7 bases. CDR1 is DFQATT, CDR2 SNEGSKA, per germline (reference sequence). Trimming at V came to 6 bases and at J to 7 bases, leaving 5 bases not matched to a gene. This CDR3 spans 11 amino acids. The CDR3 loop reads CSARGQNEAFF. In DNA form, the CDR3 reads TGCAGTGCGAGGGGACAGAATGAAGCTTTCTTT.

V is TRBV6-2 or TRBV6-3 and J is TRBJ1-1; a weak D match, TRBD1 (6 bases). V lost 7 bases to trimming and J lost 1 base, with 13 bases between them. The germline gives CDR1 MNHEY, CDR2 SVGEGT. CDR3 length: 14 amino acids. DNA for the CDR3: TGTGCCAGCATTCGACAGGAGCCGAACACTGAAGCTTTCTTT. Protein sequence: CASIRQEPNTEAFF.

This clonotype was seen a handful of times. The chain carries TRBV10-3 and TRBJ2-7, with D perhaps matching TRBD1 (6 bases). Germline CDR1 ENHRY, CDR2 SYGVKD. This CDR3 contains 13 residues. Trimming took off 6 bases at V and 4 bases at J, with 13 bases between the two ends. The CDR3 region is CAIRDVDRYEQYF. The CDR3 DNA reads TGTGCCATCAGAGACGTCGACAGGTACGAGCAGTACTTC.

This clonotype was recorded many times. The gene calls are TRBV12-3 or TRBV12-4 and TRBJ1-1; the D gene is possibly TRBD1 (6 bases). V shed 7 bases and J shed 0 bases, with 24 bases lying between them. This CDR3 comprises 18 residues. Here the CDR3 reads CASIGGRGGPTMNTEAFF. CDR3 DNA: TGTGCCAGCATCGGCGGCAGGGGAGGACCGACCATGAACACTGAAGCTTTCTTT.

The rearrangement uses TRBV3-1 and TRBJ1-1; no firm D call. The CDR3 consists of 15 residues. Trimming cost V 3 bases and J 1 base, with 12 bases left between them. Germline CDR1 is LGHDT and CDR2 is YNNKEL (reference sequence). In nucleotides, the CDR3 is TGTGCCAGCAGCCAGTTACGAGGCACGAACACTGAAGCTTTCTTT. It yields the protein CASSQLRGTNTEAFF.

There are many counts of this clonotype. V and J are TRBV11-2 and TRBJ1-4; no reliable D call. The V and J ends lost 4 bases and 7 bases respectively, with 19 bases between them. Germline values: CDR1 SGHAT, CDR2 FQNNGV. The CDR3 is made up of 16 amino acids. For the CDR3, the DNA is TGTGCCAGCAGCTCACAGTCCTGGGGAGGGAGTGAAAAACTGTTTTTT. It translates to CASSSQSWGGSEKLFF.

This clonotype has a count of ten or more. The chain links TRBV28 to TRBJ2-7; 12 bases agree with TRBD2. Trimming removed 6 bases from V and 3 bases from J; junction bases left unmatched: 15. The germline CDR1 and CDR2 sequences are MDHEN and SYDVKM. The CDR3 loop spans 18 amino acids. The CDR3 bases are TGTGCCAGCAGCTATACTAGCGGGAGGTTCCGAGGACTCTACGAGCAGTACTTC. Encoded protein: CASSYTSGRFRGLYEQYF.